The 2 T cell receptor beta chains below were found in one sample sequenced in a study of blood T cells in healthy people across ages. Sample-barcoded 5' priming and a J-beta primer mix drove a second PCR of 7 to 11 cycles. Via MiXCR, TCRdb re-called the 5' RACE reads, giving one row per CDR3 protein. The repertoire holds roughly 900,000 distinct CDR3 sequences, with about 44% as singletons. What was sequenced was blood. The receptors come from a man aged 25-45 years in good health.

The chain combines TRBV28 with TRBJ2-3, with D tentatively TRBD2 (7 bases). This CDR3 comprises 16 residues. V lost 6 bases, J lost 0 bases, and 16 bases lay in between. Per germline, CDR1 MDHEN and CDR2 SYDVKM. CDR3 sequence: CASRPGGLPSTDTQYF. The CDR3 DNA reads TGTGCCAGCAGGCCCGGGGGGCTCCCTAGCACAGATACGCAGTATTTT.

This rearrangement joins TRBV20-1 to TRBJ1-2, with 9 bases aligning to TRBD1. With V trimmed by 5 bases and J by 11 bases, 9 bases remained unmatched. This CDR3 comprises 12 residues. CDR1 is DFQATT and CDR2 is SNEGSKA in the germline V gene (reference sequence). The CDR3 sequence: CSASGTGSGYTF. The CDR3 DNA reads TGCAGTGCTTCCGGGACAGGGAGTGGGTACACCTTC.